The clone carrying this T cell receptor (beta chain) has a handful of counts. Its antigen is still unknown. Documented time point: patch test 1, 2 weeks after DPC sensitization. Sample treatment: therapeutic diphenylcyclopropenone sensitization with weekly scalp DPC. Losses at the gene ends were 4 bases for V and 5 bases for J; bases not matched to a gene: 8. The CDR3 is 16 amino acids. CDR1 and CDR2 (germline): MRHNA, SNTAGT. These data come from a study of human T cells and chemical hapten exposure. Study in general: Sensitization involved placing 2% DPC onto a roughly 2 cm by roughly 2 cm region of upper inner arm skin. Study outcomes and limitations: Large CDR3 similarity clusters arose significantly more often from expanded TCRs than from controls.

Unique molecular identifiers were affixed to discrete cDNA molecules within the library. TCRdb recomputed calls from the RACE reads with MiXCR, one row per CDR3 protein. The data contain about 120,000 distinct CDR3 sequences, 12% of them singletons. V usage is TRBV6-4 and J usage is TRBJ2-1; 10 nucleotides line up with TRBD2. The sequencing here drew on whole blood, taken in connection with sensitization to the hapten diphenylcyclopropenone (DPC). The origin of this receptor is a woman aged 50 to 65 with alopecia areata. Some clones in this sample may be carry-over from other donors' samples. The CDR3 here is CASSARTSGLNNEQFF. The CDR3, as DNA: TGTGCCAGCAGTGCAAGGACTAGCGGACTAAACAATGAGCAGTTCTTC.